What follows describes a single T cell receptor (beta chain). The sample is drawn from a study of blood T cell repertoires in COVID-19. Study information: T cells, B-cell-depleted T cells, or PBMCs supplied cDNA or gDNA.

In the authors' methods: Reference gene primer amplification gave nucleated cell count estimates. Libraries were prepared by immunoSEQ multiplex PCR; TCRdb keeps only in-frame clonotypes and omits some of them. Clone size and the V and J calls come from that table; the DNA yielded D and trimming. The table includes 200,000 to 250,000 clones, about 80% detected once. Trimming cost V 5 bases and J 6 bases; bases outside gene matches: 9. This CDR3 has 16 residues. CDR1 SGHVS and CDR2 FQNEAQ come from the germline V gene. The sequenced material came from peripheral blood. The gene calls are TRBV7-8 and TRBJ2-2, with TRBD2 identical over 10 bases. The sequence derives from a woman in her 30s who had recovered from COVID-19. CDR3 region: CASSTRVAGGSGELFF. Here the CDR3 DNA reads TGTGCCAGCAGCACCCGAGTAGCGGGAGGCTCCGGGGAGCTGTTTTTT.